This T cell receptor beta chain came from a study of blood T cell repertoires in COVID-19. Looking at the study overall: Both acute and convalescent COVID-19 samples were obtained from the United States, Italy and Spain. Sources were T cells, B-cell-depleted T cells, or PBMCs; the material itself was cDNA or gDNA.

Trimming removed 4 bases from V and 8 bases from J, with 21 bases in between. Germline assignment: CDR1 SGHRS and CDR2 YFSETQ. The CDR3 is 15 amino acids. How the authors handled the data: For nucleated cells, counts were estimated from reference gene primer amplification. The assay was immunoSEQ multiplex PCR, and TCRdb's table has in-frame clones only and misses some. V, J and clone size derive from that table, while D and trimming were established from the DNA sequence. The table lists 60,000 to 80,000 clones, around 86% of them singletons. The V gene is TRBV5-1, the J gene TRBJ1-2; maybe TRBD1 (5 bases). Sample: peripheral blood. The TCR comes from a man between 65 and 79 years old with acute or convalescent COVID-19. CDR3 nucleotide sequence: TGCGCCAGCAGCGAGGCGAGGGGAGGAGGTCGGGGCTACACCTTC. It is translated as CASSEARGGGRGYTF.